Below are 3 T cell receptor beta chains sequenced from a single sample in a study of cytomegalovirus exposure and HLA in healthy donors. PCR primers comprised 60 Vbeta and 13 Jbeta primers. This table comes from immunoSEQ multiplex PCR, and its TCRdb copy is limited to in-frame clones, with some not included. This sample carries roughly 140,000 clones, 60% to 80% of them seen once, and the ten largest clones take about 1.8%. Input material: PBMCs. The source of these receptors is a woman in her thirties in good health and CMV-seronegative.

This chain links TRBV2 with TRBJ1-1; perhaps TRBD1 as D (6 bases). This CDR3 region has 15 residues. CDR1 and CDR2 from the germline V gene are SNHLY and FYNNEI. V lost 7 bases to trimming and J lost 1 base, with 16 bases between them. CDR3 protein: CASTPTGGQNTEAFF. As DNA, the CDR3 is TGTGCCAGCACCCCTACGGGGGGACAGAACACTGAAGCTTTCTTT.

CDR3 DNA: TGTGCCAGCAGTTCGGGACTAGCGGGGGGAATTCAGTTCTTC. This sequence encodes CASSSGLAGGIQFF. The rearrangement links TRBV28 to TRBJ2-1; 15 bases fit TRBD2. The V segment lost 4 bases and the J segment 13 bases; nucleotides outside the gene matches: 5. Germline assignment: CDR1 MDHEN and CDR2 SYDVKM. This CDR3 has 14 amino acids. Using reference TRBV28 and TRBJ2-1 for the parts outside the CDR3, the full variable domain is DVKVTQSSRYLVKRTGEKVFLECVQDMDHENMFWYRQDPGLGLRLIYFSYDVKMKEKGDIPEGYSVSREKKERFSLILESASTNQTSMYLCASSSGLAGGIQFFGPGTRLTVL.

The chain is built from TRBV2 and TRBJ2-2, with TRBD1 matching over 8 bases. The CDR3 has 15 residues. Germline assignment: CDR1 SNHLY and CDR2 FYNNEI. J was trimmed by 7 bases and V by 6 bases; bases with no gene match: 10. In DNA form, the CDR3 reads TGTGCCAGCAGCGGACAGGGCCTTGGCAACGGGGAGCTGTTTTTT. Protein product: CASSGQGLGNGELFF.